The 27 T cell receptor beta chains in this list originate from one sample, sequenced in a study of cytomegalovirus exposure and HLA in healthy donors. Both 60 Vbeta primers and 13 Jbeta primers went into the PCR. Generated by immunoSEQ multiplex PCR, the TCRdb table keeps only in-frame clones and is missing some. The sample includes under 200,000 clones. The source material was PBMCs. These receptors were obtained from a man aged 30-40 years in good health and CMV-seronegative.

The chain recombines TRBV27 with TRBJ1-3, with D maybe TRBD1 (6 bases). V was trimmed by 7 bases and J by 6 bases, leaving 13 bases between them. The CDR3 is made up of 13 amino acids. The V gene's germline CDR1 is MNHEY and CDR2 SMNVEV (reference sequence). CDR3: CASKGEGENTIYF. DNA for the CDR3: TGTGCCAGCAAGGGGGAGGGGGAAAACACCATATATTTT.

The chain carries TRBV7-6 and TRBJ2-6; maybe TRBD2 (7 bases). Deletions cut 0 bases from V and 1 base from J, with 13 bases between. Germline CDR1 SGHVS, CDR2 FNYEAQ. CDR3 length: 18 residues. This CDR3 reads CASSLAGGGISGANVLTF. Here the CDR3 DNA reads TGTGCCAGCAGCTTAGCGGGAGGGGGGATTTCTGGGGCCAACGTCCTGACTTTC. The variable domain in full, with the rest retrieved from reference TRBV7-6 and TRBJ2-6, is GAGVSQSPRYKVTKRGQDVALRCDPISGHVSLYWYRQALGQGPEFLTYFNYEAQQDKSGLPNDRFSAERPEGSISTLTIQRTEQRDSAMYRCASSLAGGGISGANVLTFGAGSRLTVL.

About this clone itself: The same CDR3 can be traced to other DNA sequences in this sample. The V and J genes are TRBV29-1 and TRBJ1-1; 8 nucleotides line up with TRBD1. CDR1 and CDR2 (germline): SQVTM, ANQGSEA. The CDR3 is 14 residues long. CDR3 in DNA: TGCAGTGTCCAGAGGACAGGGACCTACACTGAAGCTTTCTTT. This encodes CSVQRTGTYTEAFF.

V gene TRBV6-4 combines with J gene TRBJ2-3, with D possibly being TRBD2 (6 bases). The CDR3 runs 13 residues. V lost 4 bases to trimming and J lost 6 bases, with 11 bases between them. Germline V gene sequence: CDR1 MRHNA, CDR2 SNTAGT. The CDR3 loop is CASSAGGKDTQYF. In nucleotides, the CDR3 is TGTGCCAGCAGTGCGGGCGGGAAGGATACGCAGTATTTT.

The chain uses TRBV28 and TRBJ1-4, with 8 nucleotides matching TRBD1. Trimming at V came to 3 bases and at J to 7 bases, leaving 4 bases not matched to a gene. The CDR3 has 14 residues. Germline V gene lookup returns CDR1 MDHEN and CDR2 SYDVKM. The CDR3 nucleotides read TGTGCCAGCAGTTTGACAGGGGTGCGTGAAAAACTGTTTTTT. This codes for CASSLTGVREKLFF.

The chain recombines TRBV2 with TRBJ2-4; a weak D match, TRBD1 (5 bases). CDR3 size: 14 residues. Trimming removed 1 base from V and 9 bases from J, with 13 bases in between. Germline V gives CDR1 SNHLY, CDR2 FYNNEI. As DNA, the CDR3 is TGTGCCAGCAGTGAAGGGACAACAAACGGCATTCAGTACTTC. Translating gives CASSEGTTNGIQYF.

The chain joins TRBV5-1 to TRBJ1-1; D is uncertain. The CDR3 consists of 15 residues. Deletions cut 0 bases from V and 4 bases from J, with 13 bases between. The germline gives CDR1 SGHRS, CDR2 YFSETQ. The DNA for the CDR3 is TGCGCCAGCAGCTTGGCCGGGTATCTATCCACTGAAGCTTTCTTT. Residues: CASSLAGYLSTEAFF.

The gene calls are TRBV5-1 and TRBJ2-5; 7 bases line up with TRBD1. The ends lost 3 bases at V and 4 bases at J; junction bases unmatched: 6. Germline CDR1 and CDR2: SGHRS and YFSETQ. This CDR3 region has 14 residues. The CDR3 protein is CASSSGQQLETQYF. Written as DNA, the CDR3 is TGCGCCAGCAGCTCGGGACAGCAGTTAGAGACCCAGTACTTC.

J is TRBJ1-3 and V is TRBV6-1; D ambiguous. Germline V gene sequence: CDR1 MNHNS, CDR2 SASEGT. The CDR3 has 13 residues. Trimming took 3 bases from V and 8 from J, leaving 11 bases between them. Written as DNA, the CDR3 is TGTGCCAGCAGTGACCCGGGTTCCCACACCATATATTTT. Translating gives CASSDPGSHTIYF.

The chain recombines TRBV7-6 with TRBJ2-1; D gene unclear. From germline, CDR1 is SGHVS and CDR2 FNYEAQ. V lost 0 bases and J 8 bases, leaving 5 bases between the germline ends. The CDR3 has 12 amino acids. In DNA form, the CDR3 reads TGTGCCAGCAGCTTAGCTTCCTATGAGCAGTTCTTC. Translating gives CASSLASYEQFF.

The chain uses TRBV7-9 and TRBJ2-2; D not resolved. The V gene lost 6 bases and the J gene lost 7 bases, with 12 bases spanning the gap. CDR1 and CDR2 (germline): SEHNR, FQNEAQ (reference sequence). The CDR3 totals 13 residues. CDR3 nucleotide sequence: TGTGCCAGCAGGCACGACTCCGGCGGGGAGCTGTTTTTT. This codes for CASRHDSGGELFF. Combining the CDR3 with reference TRBV7-9 and TRBJ2-2 gives the whole variable domain DTGVSQNPRHKITKRGQNVTFRCDPISEHNRLYWYRQTLGQGPEFLTYFQNEAQLEKSRLLSDRFSAERPKGSFSTLEIQRTEQGDSAMYLCASRHDSGGELFFGEGSRLTVL.

This chain uses TRBV19 with TRBJ1-3; no reliable D call. Germline CDR1 LNHDA, CDR2 SQIVND (reference sequence). This CDR3 has 14 residues. V shed 4 bases and J shed 0 bases, with 7 bases lying between them. CDR3 sequence (DNA): TGTGCCAGTAGTAGAAGCCTCTCTGGAAACACCATATATTTT. It encodes CASSRSLSGNTIYF. The whole variable domain, remainder taken from reference TRBV19 and TRBJ1-3, is DGGITQSPKYLFRKEGQNVTLSCEQNLNHDAMYWYRQDPGQGLRLIYYSQIVNDFQKGDIAEGYSVSREKKESFPLTVTSAQKNPTAFYLCASSRSLSGNTIYFGEGSWLTVV.

The chain has TRBV6-5 and TRBJ1-4; TRBD1 agrees at 7 bases. J lost 8 bases, V lost 5 bases, and 11 bases had no gene match. Germline loops: CDR1 MNHEY, CDR2 SVGAGI. The CDR3 loop spans 15 amino acids. CDR3 bases: TGTGCCAGCAGTCAGGGGGTGACGTATCGGGAAAAACTGTTTTTT. Its translation is CASSQGVTYREKLFF.

The rearrangement uses TRBV5-1 and TRBJ2-7, with 11 nucleotides matching TRBD2. The CDR3 loop spans 14 amino acids. The V and J ends lost 4 bases and 2 bases, in that order; junction bases with no gene match: 2. Germline values: CDR1 SGHRS, CDR2 YFSETQ. CDR3 bases: TGCGCCAGCAGCGCGACTAGCGGGACCTACGAGCAGTACTTC. Translated: CASSATSGTYEQYF.

The chain recombines TRBV30 with TRBJ2-5, with D perhaps TRBD2 (6 bases). Looked up from germline, CDR1 is GTSNPN and CDR2 is SVGIG (reference sequence). Trimming took off 4 bases at V and 5 bases at J, with 11 bases between the two ends. The CDR3 extends over 12 amino acids. The CDR3 DNA is TGTGCCTGGATAGTCGCGGGGGAGACCCAGTACTTC. Protein product: CAWIVAGETQYF.

The rearrangement uses TRBV7-9 and TRBJ2-3; TRBD1 is a possible D gene (5 bases). V gave up 2 bases and J gave up 3 bases, with 15 bases separating them. CDR1 is SEHNR and CDR2 is FQNEAQ in the germline V gene (reference sequence). CDR3 length equals 16 residues. The CDR3 bases are TGTGCCAGCAGCTTAAGTTTACAGGCTGGGACAGATACGCAGTATTTT. This sequence encodes CASSLSLQAGTDTQYF.

This chain connects TRBV6-1 to TRBJ2-7; TRBD1 aligns across 8 bases. Germline V gene sequence: CDR1 MNHNS, CDR2 SASEGT. The junction had 6 bases not matched to a gene; V was cut back by 3 bases and J by 5 bases. This CDR3 comprises 14 residues. CDR3 in amino acids: CASSDWTGIHEQYF. In DNA, the CDR3 is TGTGCCAGCAGTGATTGGACAGGGATCCACGAGCAGTACTTC.

The chain couples TRBV5-1 to TRBJ1-2, with D tentatively TRBD1 (6 bases). The CDR3 is made up of 13 amino acids. The V end lost 5 bases, the J end lost 3 bases, and 11 bases lay between the germline ends. The germline CDR1 and CDR2 sequences are SGHRS and YFSETQ. This CDR3 is CASSTGSYYGYTF. CDR3 coding DNA: TGCGCCAGCAGTACAGGGAGCTACTATGGCTACACCTTC.

V gene TRBV15 combines with J gene TRBJ2-1; D gene uncertain. The V and J ends lost 3 bases and 12 bases respectively, with 24 bases between them. Germline V gene data show CDR1 as LNHNV and CDR2 as YYDKDF (reference sequence). The length of the CDR3 is 16 residues. This CDR3 reads CATSRRLLLGDQRQFF. CDR3 DNA: TGTGCCACCAGCAGGCGATTACTCCTAGGAGACCAACGGCAGTTCTTC.

The chain recombines TRBV29-1 with TRBJ2-4; perhaps TRBD1 as D (5 bases). The ends were cut back, 7 bases at V and 4 bases at J, with 17 bases in the middle. The CDR3 is 14 amino acids. CDR1 is SQVTM, CDR2 ANQGSEA, per germline. The CDR3 here is CSAQPSRGKNIQYF. The CDR3 DNA follows: TGCAGCGCCCAACCTTCTAGGGGAAAAAACATTCAGTACTTC. The full variable domain, its missing parts supplied by reference TRBV29-1 and TRBJ2-4, is SAVISQKPSRDICQRGTSLTIQCQVDSQVTMMFWYRQQPGQSLTLIATANQGSEATYESGFVIDKFPISRPNLTFSTLTVSNMSPEDSSIYLCSAQPSRGKNIQYFGAGTRLSVL.

The chain joins TRBV7-2 to TRBJ1-4; 9 nucleotides line up with TRBD1. The junction had 5 bases not matched to a gene; V was cut back by 5 bases and J by 7 bases. Looked up from germline, CDR1 is SGHTA and CDR2 is FQGNSA. The CDR3 runs 14 residues. The CDR3 DNA follows: TGTGCCAGCAGCCGACAGGGGGGAGCTGAAAAACTGTTTTTT. Its translation is CASSRQGGAEKLFF.

This chain links TRBV4-1 with TRBJ1-1; the match to TRBD1 covers 8 bases. CDR3 length: 14 amino acids. V lost 4 bases and J lost 1; bases outside the gene matches: 2. Germline V CDR1 and CDR2: MGHRA, YSYEKL. Here the CDR3 reads CASSRGQGNTEAFF. In DNA form, the CDR3 reads TGCGCCAGCAGCCGCGGACAGGGGAACACTGAAGCTTTCTTT.

The chain couples TRBV12-5 to TRBJ2-7; maybe TRBD2 (6 bases). V shed 6 bases and J shed 3 bases, with 15 bases lying between them. The CDR3 has 14 amino acids. Germline assignment: CDR1 LGHNT and CDR2 FRNRAP. The CDR3 spells CASGLGSGLYEQYF. In DNA form, the CDR3 reads TGTGCTAGTGGGCTCGGTAGCGGCCTCTACGAGCAGTACTTC.

This chain uses TRBV4-2 with TRBJ1-1; 9 bases match TRBD1. After removal of 2 bases from V and 3 bases from J, the junction contained 4 bases not matched to a gene. CDR1 is LGHNA and CDR2 is YNFKEQ in the germline V gene. The CDR3 sequence is 15 residues long. This CDR3 reads CASSQSGQGYTEAFF. The CDR3 DNA reads as TGTGCCAGCAGCCAATCGGGACAGGGATACACTGAAGCTTTCTTT.

The gene calls are TRBV18 and TRBJ2-1; 8 bases map to TRBD1. The CDR3 length is 14 residues. J lost 5 bases, V lost 3 bases, and 3 bases had no gene match. Germline CDR1 reads KGHSH; CDR2 reads LQKENI. CDR3 amino acids: CASSPQTGDNEQFF. The CDR3 nucleotides are TGTGCCAGCTCACCCCAGACAGGGGACAATGAGCAGTTCTTC.

CDR3 residues: CSVALMNTEAFF. CDR3 DNA sequence: TGCAGCGTTGCTTTAATGAACACTGAAGCTTTCTTT. V gene TRBV29-1 combines with J gene TRBJ1-1; D remains unclear. The CDR3 is 12 residues long. Germline CDR1 reads SQVTM; CDR2 reads ANQGSEA. Trimming left V 4 bases short and J 0 bases short, with 6 bases between.

The CDR3 nucleotides read TGTGCCATCACTTTTGACTCGTCCTACGAGCAGTACTTC. Its protein product is CAITFDSSYEQYF. This chain joins TRBV10-3 and TRBJ2-7, with D unclear. Per the germline V gene, CDR1 is ENHRY and CDR2 is SYGVKD. The CDR3 sequence is 13 residues long. Trimming took 7 bases from V and 1 from J, leaving 11 bases between them.